Below, one T cell receptor (beta chain) is given with its context. What it binds is unknown. These data come from a study of cytomegalovirus exposure and HLA in healthy donors. Whole-study findings and limits: There were a few CMV-associated chains whose specificity for CMV antigens was confirmed in vitro. Investigators reported approximately 150 TCR beta chains as tied to cytomegalovirus.

It was the approximately 120-subject validation cohort, separate from the approximately 680-subject first cohort, to which the donors belonged. Germline CDR1 and CDR2: SGDLS and YYNGEE. The J segment lost 0 bases and the V segment lost 4 bases, leaving 7 bases of the junction unmatched. This CDR3 has 16 residues. Measured with immunoSEQ multiplex PCR; TCRdb has only the in-frame clones, and not every one. Of about 150,000 clones listed, 85% to 90% are singletons. The chain employs TRBV9 and TRBJ2-7; 10 nucleotides agree with TRBD2. The source of this sequence is a woman aged 18-29 years in good health and CMV-seropositive. Sample: PBMCs. CDR3 in DNA: TGTGCCAGCAGCCAAGGTCCTAGCGGGAGCTCCTACGAGCAGTACTTC. Encoded protein: CASSQGPSGSSYEQYF.